This TCR beta chain was recorded in a study of blood T cell repertoires in COVID-19. Germline CDR1 and CDR2: LGHDT and YNNKEL (reference sequence). V lost 1 base and J 2 bases, leaving 11 bases between the germline ends. The CDR3 totals 15 residues. The method was immunoSEQ multiplex PCR; TCRdb's version includes in-frame clones alone and lacks a portion of them. This repertoire shows about 250,000 clones, 88% found once; its top ten account for just under 1%. This chain connects TRBV3-1 (or the pseudogene TRBV3-2) to TRBJ1-2; D perhaps matches TRBD1 (5 bases). The source is a woman between 40 and 50 years old who had recovered from COVID-19. The source material was peripheral blood. The CDR3 protein is CASSQGGSRNYGYTF. The CDR3 bases are TGTGCCAGCAGCCAAGGGGGCAGCCGAAACTATGGCTACACCTTC.